One and the same sample provided the 16 T cell receptor beta chains below, sequenced in a study of blood T cell repertoires in COVID-19. Assay: immunoSEQ multiplex PCR; the TCRdb copy retains only in-frame clones and omits some. Of some 240,000 clones detected, around 82% appear once; the ten largest clones hold about 7.2%. The sample comprised peripheral blood. Every receptor here comes from a woman in her seventies with acute or convalescent COVID-19.

The chain links TRBV29-1 to TRBJ2-3, with a possible D match to TRBD1 (5 bases). Looked up from germline, CDR1 is SQVTM and CDR2 is ANQGSEA. The CDR3 contains 14 residues. V lost 1 base and J lost 4, with 12 bases in between. Here the CDR3 reads CSVEAPDRADTQYF. As DNA, the CDR3 is TGCAGCGTTGAAGCCCCCGACAGAGCAGATACGCAGTATTTT.

The chain carries TRBV6-6 and TRBJ2-3; D gene ambiguous. This CDR3 region has 13 residues. The V gene's germline CDR1 is MNHNY and CDR2 SVGAGI (reference sequence). V dropped 3 bases and J dropped 4 bases, with 8 bases sitting between them. The CDR3 protein is CASSYSLADTQYF. The CDR3 DNA is TGTGCCAGCAGTTATTCACTCGCAGATACGCAGTATTTT.

The chain combines TRBV2 with TRBJ2-5; 8 nucleotides line up with TRBD1. The CDR3 loop spans 15 amino acids. V shed 6 bases and J 1 base; nucleotides not matched to a gene: 7. Germline loops: CDR1 SNHLY, CDR2 FYNNEI. CDR3 region: CASRGQASRQETQYF. The CDR3 region has the DNA TGTGCCAGCAGGGGACAGGCGTCCCGCCAAGAGACCCAGTACTTC. The full variable domain, its missing parts supplied by reference TRBV2 and TRBJ2-5, is EPEVTQTPSHQVTQMGQEVILRCVPISNHLYFYWYRQILGQKVEFLVSFYNNEISEKSEIFDDQFSVERPDGSNFTLKIRSTKLEDSAMYFCASRGQASRQETQYFGPGTRLLVL.

This chain links TRBV5-1 with TRBJ2-5; D gene uncertain. This CDR3 has 13 residues. With 0 bases removed from V and 3 bases from J, the gap between germline ends came to 6 bases. The germline gives CDR1 SGHRS, CDR2 YFSETQ. CDR3 loop: CASSLAVKETQYF. The CDR3 coding sequence is TGCGCCAGCAGCTTGGCGGTTAAAGAGACCCAGTACTTC.

This chain uses TRBV7-9 with TRBJ2-5; maybe TRBD2 (5 bases). The germline V gene has CDR1 SEHNR and CDR2 FQNEAQ (reference sequence). The CDR3 has 13 amino acids. With 3 bases removed from V and 5 bases from J, the gap between germline ends came to 10 bases. The CDR3 DNA reads TGTGCCAGCAGCTTGAGCGGTCGGGAGACCCAGTACTTC. Residues: CASSLSGRETQYF.

V is TRBV4-3 and J is TRBJ1-4; D remains unclear. The CDR3 has 12 amino acids. V lost 0 bases to trimming and J lost 11 bases, with 7 bases between them. From germline, CDR1 is LGHNA and CDR2 YSLEER. DNA for the CDR3: TGCGCCAGCAGCCAAGATTTACAGAAACTGTTTTTT. Encoded protein: CASSQDLQKLFF.

The gene calls are TRBV19 and TRBJ2-3; possibly TRBD1 for D (5 bases). This CDR3 comprises 14 residues. CDR1 and CDR2 from the germline V gene are LNHDA and SQIVND (reference sequence). With 10 bases removed from V and 1 base from J, the gap between germline ends came to 15 bases. DNA of the CDR3: TGTGCCACACAGACAGTCGGACGCACAGATACGCAGTATTTT. Translated, it gives CATQTVGRTDTQYF.

Here the CDR3 reads CASRDRGWDTQYF. Here the CDR3 DNA reads TGTGCCAGCAGGGACAGGGGTTGGGATACGCAGTATTTT. The chain uses TRBV2 and TRBJ2-3, with TRBD1 matching over 9 bases. Trimming removed 6 bases from V and 6 bases from J; junction bases left unmatched: 4. From germline, CDR1 is SNHLY and CDR2 FYNNEI. The CDR3 contains 13 residues.

This clone was picked up a small number of times. The rearrangement links TRBV2 to TRBJ1-2, with 8 bases identical to TRBD1. Germline V gene sequence: CDR1 SNHLY, CDR2 FYNNEI. The CDR3 covers 15 residues. Germline trimming cut 2 bases from V and 4 bases from J; bases unmatched to any gene: 6. CDR3 sequence: CASSESAGGSYGYTF. For the CDR3, the DNA is TGTGCCAGCAGTGAATCGGCAGGGGGCAGCTATGGCTACACCTTC.

This clone has only a few counts. V and J are TRBV7-8 and TRBJ2-3, with TRBD2 identical over 8 bases. CDR3 size: 14 residues. CDR1 is SGHVS and CDR2 is FQNEAQ in the germline V gene. V shed 1 base and J 8 bases; nucleotides not matched to a gene: 5. CDR3 nucleotide sequence: TGTGCCAGCAGCTTAGAAGTGGGACTAGGTACGCAGTATTTT. It specifies CASSLEVGLGTQYF.

Only one count was recorded for this clone. This chain connects TRBV6-5 to TRBJ2-1; 7 bases line up with TRBD2. J was trimmed by 0 bases and V by 6 bases; bases with no gene match: 5. The CDR3 sequence is 15 residues long. Germline CDR1 is MNHEY and CDR2 is SVGAGI. The CDR3 loop is CASRQAGFSYNEQFF. For the CDR3, the DNA is TGTGCCAGCAGACAAGCGGGGTTCTCCTACAATGAGCAGTTCTTC.

The chain recombines TRBV4-1 with TRBJ2-3; the match to TRBD2 covers 14 bases. The CDR3 consists of 17 residues. The V segment lost 4 bases and the J segment 4 bases; nucleotides outside the gene matches: 7. Germline loops: CDR1 MGHRA, CDR2 YSYEKL. Here the CDR3 reads CASSRSTSGGAADTQYF. The CDR3 DNA sequence: TGCGCCAGCAGCCGTTCGACTAGCGGGGGGGCGGCAGATACGCAGTATTTT.

This clone appeared once. This rearrangement joins TRBV20-1 to TRBJ2-5; a weak D match, TRBD2 (5 bases). CDR1 and CDR2 (germline): DFQATT, SNEGSKA (reference sequence). V shed 6 bases and J shed 5 bases, with 10 bases lying between them. This CDR3 has 11 residues. CDR3 sequence reads: CSALRGETQYF. The CDR3 DNA reads TGCAGTGCCCTAAGAGGGGAGACCCAGTACTTC.

The chain joins TRBV9 to TRBJ2-2; 12 bases line up with TRBD2. V was pared by 3 bases and J by 8 bases, with 14 bases of the junction left unmatched. The V gene's germline CDR1 is SGDLS and CDR2 YYNGEE. This CDR3 region has 18 residues. CDR3 sequence reads: CASSERLAGVPLEGELFF. CDR3 bases: TGTGCCAGCAGCGAAAGACTAGCGGGGGTCCCTTTAGAGGGGGAGCTGTTTTTT.

This chain joins TRBV6-1 and TRBJ2-5; TRBD2 matches 11 bases. CDR1 is MNHNS, CDR2 SASEGT, per germline. V lost 1 base, J lost 5 bases, and 9 bases stayed unmatched. CDR3 length: 17 amino acids. CDR3 in DNA: TGTGCCAGCAGTGAAGTCCTAGCGGGGGGTTCCGGGGAGACCCAGTACTTC. Its protein product is CASSEVLAGGSGETQYF.

Worth noting for this clone: A read error may account for a junction end that differs from germline. The gene calls are TRBV5-1 and TRBJ2-4; 12 nucleotides agree with TRBD2. Germline loops: CDR1 SGHRS, CDR2 YFSETQ. There are 15 residues in the CDR3. The CDR3 DNA sequence: TGCGCCCGCAGCTTGGGGCTAGCGGGGGGGGATCCCCAGTACTTC. Its translation: CARSLGLAGGDPQYF.